One TCR beta chain is described in this entry. Membership in each cohort depended on participant-reported clinical history. Methods used by the authors: Reference gene primers were amplified, and this amplification served to estimate nucleated cell counts. Assay: immunoSEQ multiplex PCR; the TCRdb copy retains only in-frame clones and omits some. V and J calls and clone size follow that table, whereas D and trimming were derived from the DNA. The sample shows roughly 250,000 clones, 70% to 90% of them seen only once. This entry belongs to a study of blood T cell repertoires in COVID-19. As for the study in general: Acute and convalescent COVID-19 samples came from the United States, Italy and Spain.

The CDR3 has 14 amino acids. The germline V gene encodes CDR1 LGHDT and CDR2 YNNKEL (reference sequence). The V end lost 6 bases, the J end lost 2 bases, and 11 bases lay between the germline ends. The rearrangement links TRBV3-1 (or the pseudogene TRBV3-2) to TRBJ1-5; tentative D call: TRBD1 (6 bases). Sequences were obtained from PBMCs or T cells enriched from blood (not recorded which). This clonotype originated in a woman in her thirties or forties with acute COVID-19. CDR3 amino acids: CASSYRQGNQPQHF. The CDR3 DNA reads TGTGCCAGCAGTTACCGACAGGGCAATCAGCCCCAGCATTTT.